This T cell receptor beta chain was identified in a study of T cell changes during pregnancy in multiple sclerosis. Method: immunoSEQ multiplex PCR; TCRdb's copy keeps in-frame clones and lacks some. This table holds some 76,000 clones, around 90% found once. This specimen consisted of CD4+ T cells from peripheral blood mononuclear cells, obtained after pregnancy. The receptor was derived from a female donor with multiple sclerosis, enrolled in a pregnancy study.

CDR3 sequence (DNA): TGTGCCACCAGCAGAGGGCAGGGGAGCGAGACCCAGTACTTC. This sequence encodes CATSRGQGSETQYF. This chain links TRBV15 with TRBJ2-5, with D perhaps TRBD1 (6 bases). Germline-derived CDR1 and CDR2 are LNHNV and YYDKDF (reference sequence). This CDR3 has 14 residues. V lost 1 base and J 5 bases, leaving 11 bases between the germline ends.